Sequencing of this T cell receptor beta chain was carried out in a study of blood T cells in healthy people across ages (dated by TCRdb to between 2014 and 2016). Turning to the overall study: In model experiments, roughly one uniquely barcoded TCR beta cDNA molecule per two T cells was captured by template switching. The study measured age-related changes in TCR beta repertoire diversity using deep sequencing normalized with unique cDNA molecular identifiers. Two additional independent replicas of 1 million unique cDNA reads from the same blood draw were analyzed for two donors (one aged 18 to 30 and one aged 80 or older). The donors were split into four age groups: young (average 16 years), middle-aged (roughly 42), aged (more than 55) and long-lived (roughly 88).

The germline V gene encodes CDR1 DFQATT and CDR2 SNEGSKA (reference sequence). Reading from cysteine to phenylalanine, the CDR3 counts 15 amino acids. CDR3 DNA only is kept here, 45 bases in frame from base 1. The V and J ends are trimmed by 2 bases and 8 bases, leaving 19 bases between them. Libraries were made using 5' RACE. The instrument given in TCRdb is Illumina HiSeq 2500. A second PCR of roughly 6 to 11 cycles was run with a J-beta primer mix and a sample-barcoded 5' primer. A unique molecular identifier was introduced onto each TCR beta cDNA molecule by a template-switch 5' adaptor carrying 12 random nucleotides. At least 2.5 million CDR3-containing paired-end reads were obtained from each sample. First-strand cDNA was synthesized from all RNA with the Mint cDNA synthesis kit, primed by a TRBC-specific oligonucleotide. After uracil-DNA glycosylase treatment, a first 18-cycle PCR used universal primers M1SS and BC2_uni_R on all cDNA. In the source study's methods: Normalization of each sample was performed by random selection of 1 million high-quality reads, each carrying a distinct molecular identifier. Reads sharing molecular identifiers were discarded rather than binned into consensus sequences. MiTCR, run with a Q25 quality threshold and the strictest error-elimination algorithm, handled CDR3 identification, clonotype clustering and error correction. A nonparametric unseen species model using Euler transformation provided a lower-bound estimate of total TCR beta diversity. Through fastp at Q25 and MiXCR, TCRdb rebuilt clones from the public reads, retaining in-frame beta chains. Every CDR3 protein is listed once, alongside the most common genes and DNA of its rows. These V and J calls are TCRdb output, not the study's own analysis. The sample records about 510,000 distinct CDR3 sequences, roughly a quarter of which are singletons. The ten largest clones add up to about 3.3% of the sample.

The 39 donors, aged roughly 6 to 90 years, were systemically healthy Caucasian individuals from Russia. Ten milliliters of peripheral blood were drawn from each donor into EDTA-treated Vacutainer tubes. Ficoll-Paque density-gradient centrifugation was used to isolate PBMCs, with at least 7 million per sample. Total RNA was extracted from PBMCs with Trizol reagent, with at least 6 micrograms obtained per sample. The percentages of naive CD45RAhigh/CD27high T cells were determined by flow cytometry on a PBMC aliquot from every donor. This clonotype was seen ten or more times. It has no known antigen specificity. No qualities accompany the bases; no much larger clone lies one base away. Broad study findings and their caveats: Compared with the aged group, more naive CD4+ T cells, fewer expanded clones and increased TCR diversity were shown by the long-lived group, suggesting age selection. Conclusive comparison of naive and antigen-experienced compartments was prevented by the profiling of bulk unsorted PBMCs. Observed TCR beta diversity per million T cells fell roughly linearly with age, and a significant reduction was already apparent by age around 44. Observed TCR beta diversity correlated strongly with the percentage of naive T cells measured by flow cytometry. Donor CMV infection status was unknown, potentially confounding age-related changes in expanded clonotypes. Estimates of total diversity based on one million sequenced T cells were regarded as lower bounds and as underestimates.

The same data also contributed to another study, on T cells of mothers and their children. From the second report: The donors were nine systemically healthy Caucasian individuals, made up of three mothers and their six children. cDNA synthesis consumed the entire amount of extracted RNA, loaded at 1.5 ug RNA in each 15 ul reaction. In the second PCR, the M1S primer added sample barcodes and 2-4 random nucleotides. Over 10 million TCR beta CDR3 reads came from each mother, compared with several million reads from each child. Thymic selection shapes the output of TCR recombination in a similar way in related and unrelated pairs, and inherited differences have a minor effect. Normalized repertoire overlap was always found to be slightly, but never significantly, higher in related mother-child pairs than in unrelated mother-child pairs. Persistent microchimeric T cell clones were not detected, at a sensitivity of about 90 clones per million clonotypes. The study used deep NGS to compare TCR beta repertoires of mothers and children, seeking features distinguishing related mother-child pairs from unrelated individuals. On average, the children were around 11 +/- 4 years old, while the mothers were roughly 40 +/- 4 years old. Libraries were sequenced on Illumina HiSeq 2000 with 100+100 nt paired-end reads after adapter ligation with NEBNext reagents. To prevent cross-contamination, the mother and child libraries were prepared a month apart and were sequenced in separate runs. For each donor, somewhere between roughly 500,000 and 2,300,000 distinct TCR beta clonotypes were identified. Naive TCR beta clonotypes were estimated from low-frequency clonotypes matched to each donor's FACS-determined naive share, without sorting.

The chain links TRBV20-1 with TRBJ1-3, and possibly TRBD1, on 6 matching bases. This clonotype was obtained from a boy younger than 10 in good health. Input material: blood. The DNA reads TGCAGTGCTAGACAGGGGTTGGACCCGAAACACACCATATATTTT. Its coded protein is CSARQGLDPKHTIYF.